This T cell receptor (beta chain) was sequenced during a study of T cells in Graves' hyperthyroidism and ophthalmopathy. RNA transcripts were the template for amplifying TCR beta CDR3 regions. HTBI primers drove first-round RT-PCR of the TCR CDR3. In TCRdb, the multiplex PCR reads were re-called with MiXCR into one record per CDR3 protein. The profile shows about 360,000 distinct CDR3 sequences, over 15% of them singletons. General study findings and limits: Also found in blood were most expanded thyroid clonotypes above 0.001.

Comments on this clonotype: As yet, its antigen is unknown.

V dropped 6 bases and J dropped 7 bases, with 13 bases sitting between them. The CDR3 has 11 amino acids. Germline-derived CDR1 and CDR2 are DFQATT and SNEGSKA (reference sequence). Input material: blood. This receptor was identified in a young woman with Graves' hyperthyroidism. The J gene is TRBJ2-7, the V gene TRBV20-1; weak D call: TRBD1 (6 bases). The CDR3 is CSAAQGREQYF. The DNA for the CDR3 is TGCAGTGCCGCACAGGGTAGGGAGCAGTACTTC.